This record covers a single T cell receptor (beta chain). Germline CDR1 reads SQVTM; CDR2 reads ANQGSEA. This CDR3 has 10 residues. Deletions cut 7 bases from V and 6 bases from J, with 9 bases between. The data were taken from a study of shared T cell receptors in the human thymus. Clones were read by immunoSEQ multiplex PCR, and TCRdb kept only the in-frame ones, dropping some. This sample carries about 380,000 clones, about 95% of them seen once, and the ten largest clones take roughly 0.02%. The chain recombines TRBV29-1 with TRBJ1-1; no definite D call. Material for sequencing was thymocytes. This clonotype was sampled from a human donor. CDR3 nucleotide sequence: TGCAGCGCACACAAGGCTGAAGCTTTCTTT. Translated: CSAHKAEAFF.